This T cell receptor (beta chain) was profiled in a study of T and B cells in COVID-19 patients (dated by TCRdb to 2020 to 2022). At the level of the whole study: In this study, adaptive immunity was profiled in COVID-19 patients who either had active infection or had recovered, using TRB and IGH repertoire sequencing of peripheral blood. A recovered cohort included more than 15 patients who provided 20 to 25 samples, and most of these patients had mild to moderate COVID-19 treated on an outpatient basis. Patients in the recovered cohort had a median age of approximately 35 years, compared with 67 years for patients in the active-infection cohort. In the active-infection cohort, about 60% of the roughly 20 patients were critically ill and required mechanical ventilation or ECMO. Comorbidities linked to unfavorable COVID-19 outcome were present in about 90% of the roughly 20 patients in the active-infection cohort. Over 7.5 million TCR sequences were analysed from a TCR and BCR sequence repository that comprised over 35 patients and approximately 69 time points. Because samples were available both during active disease and after recovery, two patients were counted in both the recovered and the active cohorts. An age-matched reference group of 30 to 40 healthy donors negative for COVID-19 antibodies served as the comparison for repertoire analyses. As many as 9 follow-up blood samples were taken per patient, and some of the samples covered different disease stages within the same individual. Study-level results and caveats: The cohort was judged too small for assessing how HLA contributes to COVID-19 susceptibility or severity. It was stated that prospective validation of the reported TCR clusters was required before the clusters could be put to clinical use. A total of 2,000 to 3,000 exclusive TCR clusters, including 30 to 40 low-pGen clusters, were found in the recovered cohort. TRB repertoires were highly clonal in active COVID-19, whereas diversity and richness at recovery rose above healthy donor levels. Patients with COVID-19 were reported to show strongly skewed TRBV/TRBJ gene usage. Specific T cell subsets (CD4+/Treg/CD8+) and sorted SARS-CoV-2-responsive or tetramer+ T cells had not yet been sequenced, and the corresponding sequencing experiments were ongoing. Few blood samples were available from mildly ill patients while symptoms were present, and early samples from severe cases were likewise scarce.

Instrument on record: Illumina MiSeq. Multiplex PCR with BIOMED2 TRB-A/B primer pools was used to amplify the TRB rearrangements. Illumina-compatible adapters and 7-nucleotide sample barcodes were added to the amplicons in two consecutive PCRs. Phusion HS II polymerase was used for all library PCRs. Amplicons were purified from gel with the NucleoSpin Gel and PCR Clean-up kit, quantified on Qubit, and pooled at 3 to 5 nM. The quality of the amplicon pool was checked on an Agilent 2100 Bioanalyzer prior to Illumina next-generation sequencing. The paper's data handling went like this. Annotation of TRB rearrangements was performed with MiXCR 3.0.8 using the default MiXCR reference library. Non-productive reads and sequences with fewer than 2 reads were excluded, and each unique CDR3 nucleotide sequence counted as one clone. R 3.5.1 was used to calculate clonality, diversity, richness and V-J gene usage. TCR clustering by CDR3 similarity used GLIPH2, with generation probabilities calculated by OLGA. Only GLIPH2 clusters with at least four unique TCR clonotypes present in at least three individuals were retained. Clones were called with MiXCR by TCRdb after fastp trimmed the public reads at Q25, and only in-frame beta chains were retained. Each record represents a unique CDR3 protein, reported with the most common genes and DNA among its rows. In this record, the V and J calls reflect TCRdb's handling and not the investigators' own analysis. The sample table records fewer than 8,500 distinct CDR3 sequences; about a third of these occur just once. 20% to 25% of the sample comes from the top ten.

Genomic DNA extracted from blood was used in amounts of roughly 250-550 ng for amplification of TRB repertoires. In this sample, this clonotype turned up once. The specificity of this receptor is unknown. No qualities accompany the bases; no much larger clone lies one base away. A single read makes a weak case. Sequences KGHDR (CDR1) and SFDVKD (CDR2) are obtained from the germline V gene. V has 3 bases trimmed and J has 4 bases trimmed; junction bases matching no gene number 8. The CDR3 has 15 amino acids, counting the end cysteine and phenylalanine. Only CDR3 DNA is held: 45 bases, read in frame from base 1.

Rearrangement joined TRBV24-1 to TRBJ2-7, with TRBD1 identical over 7 junction bases. The sequence was collected from a human donor with active COVID-19. The specimen was blood. The CDR3 protein sequence reads: CATSDMDRNLYEQYF. The nucleotide sequence is TGTGCCACCAGTGATATGGACAGGAACCTATACGAGCAGTACTTC.